These T cell receptor beta chains were read from a single sample in a study of T cell changes during pregnancy in multiple sclerosis. The protocol was immunoSEQ multiplex PCR, while the TCRdb copy is restricted to in-frame clones and leaves out a portion. Of approximately 100,000 clones listed, around 90% were seen once; the top ten hold 1.6%. The source material was peripheral blood, sampled before pregnancy. Receptor source: a female donor with multiple sclerosis, enrolled in a pregnancy study. The CDR3 runs from the conserved cysteine through the conserved F or W. The order of the fields is J gene, clone size, V gene, D gene, CDR3 DNA, CDR3 protein. A D gene is named only where the DNA matches it firmly. Where a row states a size, it is once, few, many or the class of an expanded clone; other rows omit it.

TRBJ2-2,-,TRBV12-5,-,TGTGCTAGTGGACGGACGGGATGGGGGGGGCCGGTTGGCGGGGAGCTGTTTTTT,CASGRTGWGGPVGGELFF
TRBJ2-3,-,TRBV7-2,TRBD2,TGTGCCAGCAGCCAGACTAGCGGAACAGATACGCAGTATTTT,CASSQTSGTDTQYF
TRBJ1-2,-,TRBV2,-,TGTGCCAGCGAACAGTCTGGCTATGGCTACACCTTC,CASEQSGYGYTF
TRBJ2-7,-,TRBV15,TRBD2,TGTGCCACCAGCAGTGTGGAAGTAGCGGGGAGACTATACGAGCAGTACTTC,CATSSVEVAGRLYEQYF
TRBJ2-7,-,TRBV14,TRBD1,TGTGCCAGCAGCCGGGACAGGGGCTACGAGCAGTACTTC,CASSRDRGYEQYF
TRBJ1-2,once,TRBV7-8,TRBD1,TGTGCCAGCAGCCCCGGACAGGGGGGAGGCTACACCTTC,CASSPGQGGGYTF
TRBJ1-1,-,TRBV6-1,-,TGTGCCAGCAGAAACGGGGAGAACACTGAAGCTTTCTTT,CASRNGENTEAFF
TRBJ2-1,once,TRBV6-6,TRBD2,TGTGCCAGCAGCCCCCCGTCCGGGAGGGGTAACAATGAGCAGTTCTTC,CASSPPSGRGNNEQFF
TRBJ1-4,-,TRBV5-8,TRBD1,TGTGCCAGCAGCTTACCGACAGGGATGACTGAAAAACTGTTTTTT,CASSLPTGMTEKLFF
TRBJ2-7,-,TRBV2,TRBD2,TGTGCCAGCAGTGAAGAGGTGCTAGCGGGCGTTTACGAGCAGTACTTC,CASSEEVLAGVYEQYF
TRBJ2-6,-,TRBV5-1,-,TGCGCCAGCAGCTTGGGGGACATCGGGGCCAACGTCCTGACTTTC,CASSLGDIGANVLTF
TRBJ1-6,few,TRBV2,-,TGTGCCAGCAGTGTTCTTGGAGCTTATTCACCCCTCCACTTT,CASSVLGAYSPLHF
TRBJ1-1,-,TRBV6-5,-,TGTGCCAGCAGTTACGGCTCCATGAACACTGAAGCTTTCTTT,CASSYGSMNTEAFF
TRBJ1-4,-,TRBV27,-,TGTGCCAGCAGTCCGGGAGGGGCAACTAATGAAAAACTGTTTTTT,CASSPGGATNEKLFF
TRBJ2-5,-,TRBV19,TRBD1,TGTGCCAGTAGTCCTCGGGACAGACAAGAGACCCAGTACTTC,CASSPRDRQETQYF
TRBJ1-1,-,TRBV28,TRBD1,TGTGCCAGCAGTTTGACAGGGGCGAACACTGAAGCTTTCTTT,CASSLTGANTEAFF
TRBJ2-3,-,TRBV6-1,TRBD2,TGTGCCAGCAGGAGCGGGGGGGCGGGCACAGATACGCAGTATTTT,CASRSGGAGTDTQYF
TRBJ1-6,-,TRBV9,-,TGTGCCAGCAGCGTATCCCCACAGGCTGATAATTCACCCCTCCACTTT,CASSVSPQADNSPLHF
TRBJ2-5,-,TRBV7-9,TRBD1,TGTGCCAGCAGCCGAGGGGGACAGGGATGGGAGACCCAGTACTTC,CASSRGGQGWETQYF
TRBJ2-3,-,TRBV6-6,-,TGTGCCAGCAGTTACCTCGTTCAGGCTAAGCAGTATTTT,CASSYLVQAKQYF
TRBJ1-1,-,TRBV23-1,TRBD1,TGCGCCAGCAGTCAACGGGACAGGGGGCGAGTGAACACTGAAGCTTTCTTT,CASSQRDRGRVNTEAFF
TRBJ2-5,-,TRBV13,TRBD1,TGTGCCAGCAGCACCGCGAGGGGACAGCAAGAGACCCAGTACTTC,CASSTARGQQETQYF
TRBJ1-3,-,TRBV7-8,-,TGTGCCAGCAGCTTAGGGCCAGGACAGAGCTCTGGAAACACCATATATTTT,CASSLGPGQSSGNTIYF
TRBJ1-5,-,TRBV15,-,TGTGCCACCAGCAGAGATGGGGCCGAGCAGGAGCCCCAGCATTTT,CATSRDGAEQEPQHF
TRBJ2-1,-,TRBV18,TRBD2,TGTGCCAGCTCGTCAAGCGGGAGCTCCTACAATGAGCAGTTCTTC,CASSSSGSSYNEQFF
TRBJ1-2,-,TRBV6-5,TRBD1,TGTGCCACTTATATCGGACAGGGTTATGGCTACACCTTC,CATYIGQGYGYTF
TRBJ2-3,-,TRBV7-9,-,TGTGCCAGCCAGGGGATGGATACGCAGTATTTT,CASQGMDTQYF
TRBJ2-7,few,TRBV21-1,-,TGTGCCAGCAGCTGGAGACTAGCGGGACGCTACGAGCAGTACTTC,CASSWRLAGRYEQYF